Listed here are 20 T cell receptor beta chains from one sample, sequenced in a study of blood T cell repertoires in COVID-19. The repertoire was sequenced with immunoSEQ multiplex PCR; TCRdb's copy has only in-frame clones and lacks some. Of roughly 310,000 clones in the sample, about nine tenths are singletons; the top ten hold 2.5% to 3%. Specimen: peripheral blood. Receptors were obtained from a woman aged 30 to 39 with COVID-19, enrolled during active disease.

V and J are TRBV7-9 and TRBJ2-5; 11 positions agree with TRBD2. In germline, CDR1 is SEHNR, CDR2 FQNEAQ (reference sequence). The ends lost 3 bases at V and 1 base at J; junction bases unmatched: 4. The CDR3 is made up of 16 amino acids. The CDR3 protein is CASSLGLAALQETQYF. The CDR3 DNA reads TGTGCCAGCAGCTTGGGACTAGCGGCACTCCAAGAGACCCAGTACTTC.

The J gene is TRBJ1-2, the V gene TRBV6-5; no reliable D call. The CDR3 totals 15 residues. Germline V gene data show CDR1 as MNHEY and CDR2 as SVGAGI. Trimming pared 2 bases from V and 2 bases from J, leaving 12 bases between. In DNA, the CDR3 is TGTGCCAGCAGTTACGGGCGGGCTTCGAACTATGGCTACACCTTC. Translated, it gives CASSYGRASNYGYTF.

The gene calls are TRBV27 and TRBJ2-5; 11 nucleotides line up with TRBD2. This CDR3 is 14 amino acids long. Germline V lookup: CDR1 MNHEY, CDR2 SMNVEV (reference sequence). The junction had 4 bases not matched to a gene; V was cut back by 5 bases and J by 5 bases. The CDR3 region is CASSPSSGRETQYF. CDR3 nucleotide sequence: TGTGCCAGCAGTCCTTCTAGCGGGAGGGAGACCCAGTACTTC.

The V call is TRBV28, the J call TRBJ2-7; 9 nucleotides align to TRBD2. The J segment lost 6 bases and the V segment lost 3 bases, leaving 9 bases of the junction unmatched. The CDR3 contains 15 residues. Germline V gives CDR1 MDHEN, CDR2 SYDVKM. The CDR3 protein is CASSLTSGPSSEQYF. The CDR3 coding sequence is TGTGCCAGCAGTTTGACTAGCGGCCCTTCGTCCGAGCAGTACTTC. Variable domain in full (rest from reference TRBV28 and TRBJ2-7): DVKVTQSSRYLVKRTGEKVFLECVQDMDHENMFWYRQDPGLGLRLIYFSYDVKMKEKGDIPEGYSVSREKKERFSLILESASTNQTSMYLCASSLTSGPSSEQYFGPGTRLTVT.

The rearrangement links TRBV7-9 to TRBJ1-2; D may be TRBD1 (6 bases). Trimming removed 0 bases from V and 8 bases from J, with 16 bases in between. The CDR3 has 15 amino acids. In germline, CDR1 is SEHNR, CDR2 FQNEAQ (reference sequence). The CDR3 DNA reads TGTGCCAGCAGCTTAGCGGGAGCCCGGACAGAAGGCTACACCTTC. Its translation is CASSLAGARTEGYTF.

This sequence joins TRBV20-1 and TRBJ2-1; 9 bases are a match to TRBD2. The length of the CDR3 is 14 residues. Germline lookup yields CDR1 DFQATT and CDR2 SNEGSKA (reference sequence). Losses at the gene ends were 3 bases for V and 8 bases for J; bases not matched to a gene: 8. CDR3 DNA sequence: TGCAGTGCTAGTAAAAGCGGGAGGATCCATGAGCAGTTCTTC. Protein sequence: CSASKSGRIHEQFF.

The gene calls are TRBV27 and TRBJ2-1; D might be TRBD1 (6 bases). There are 14 residues in the CDR3. V lost 5 bases and J 6 bases, leaving 14 bases between the germline ends. The V gene's germline CDR1 is MNHEY and CDR2 SMNVEV (reference sequence). The CDR3 is CASSPWTVGNEQFF. Here the CDR3 DNA reads TGTGCCAGCAGTCCCTGGACAGTTGGCAATGAGCAGTTCTTC.

This sequence joins TRBV5-1 and TRBJ2-2, with TRBD1 matching 8 bases. Unmatched junction bases numbered 5, after V lost 0 bases and J lost 4 bases. The CDR3 has 16 residues. Germline V gene lookup returns CDR1 SGHRS and CDR2 YFSETQ. CDR3 in amino acids: CASSLGGTGGTGELFF. In DNA, the CDR3 is TGCGCCAGCAGCTTGGGGGGGACAGGAGGCACCGGGGAGCTGTTTTTT.

The V gene is TRBV19, the J gene TRBJ1-5, with 9 positions matching TRBD1. Germline V CDR1 and CDR2: LNHDA, SQIVND (reference sequence). The junction had 3 bases not matched to a gene; V was cut back by 4 bases and J by 2 bases. There are 15 residues in the CDR3. The CDR3 DNA follows: TGTGCCAGTAGTAGGGACAGGGCGGGCAATCAGCCCCAGCATTTT. It yields the protein CASSRDRAGNQPQHF.

The genes are TRBV27 and TRBJ2-7; 8 bases match TRBD1. Unmatched junction bases numbered 5, after V lost 6 bases and J lost 4 bases. The CDR3 runs to 13 residues. In germline, CDR1 is MNHEY, CDR2 SMNVEV (reference sequence). CDR3 protein: CASRLDRAYEQYF. The CDR3 DNA reads TGTGCCAGCAGGCTGGACAGGGCTTACGAGCAGTACTTC.

V gene TRBV6-5 combines with J gene TRBJ2-7; a weak D match, TRBD1 (6 bases). This CDR3 is 12 amino acids long. Germline V gives CDR1 MNHEY, CDR2 SVGAGI. Trimming removed 7 bases from V and 0 bases from J, with 7 bases in between. The CDR3 region is CASMTGSYEQYF. For the CDR3, the DNA is TGTGCCAGCATGACAGGCTCCTACGAGCAGTACTTC.

This chain joins TRBV19 and TRBJ2-1, with TRBD1 as a possible D gene (5 bases). V was cut by 6 bases and J by 4 bases, with 16 bases left in between. Germline V CDR1 and CDR2: LNHDA, SQIVND (reference sequence). This CDR3 spans 15 amino acids. The CDR3 DNA follows: TGTGCCAGTAGACCGGACATCTTTAAGTACAATGAGCAGTTCTTC. Translating it yields CASRPDIFKYNEQFF.

This clone was detected only a few times. The CDR3 reads CASSITAGVAYEQYF. The CDR3 DNA reads as TGCGCCAGCAGCATTACAGCGGGAGTGGCATACGAGCAGTACTTC. This chain joins TRBV4-1 and TRBJ2-7; 8 bases map to TRBD2. Looked up from germline, CDR1 is MGHRA and CDR2 is YSYEKL. The length of the CDR3 is 15 residues. The V segment lost 5 bases and the J segment 4 bases; nucleotides outside the gene matches: 10.

The chain uses TRBV6-5 and TRBJ2-7; a weak D match, TRBD1 (5 bases). CDR3 length: 14 amino acids. Trimming left V 6 bases short and J 1 base short, with 13 bases between. CDR1 is MNHEY and CDR2 is SVGAGI in the germline V gene. The CDR3 nucleotides read TGTGCCAGCAGCCTAGACAGAGGTTCCTACGAGCAGTACTTC. It codes for CASSLDRGSYEQYF.

This CDR3 reads CASKTGQLYTGELFF. CDR3 nucleotide sequence: TGTGCCAGTAAGACGGGACAGCTTTACACCGGGGAGCTGTTTTTT. This chain connects TRBV19 to TRBJ2-2; TRBD1 agrees at 7 bases. The V gene end was trimmed by 7 bases and the J gene end by 3 bases; junction bases not matched to a gene: 8. The CDR3 runs 15 residues. Germline CDR1 LNHDA, CDR2 SQIVND (reference sequence).

The CDR3 is CASSFSGGSEAFF. Here the CDR3 DNA reads TGTGCCAGCAGTTTCTCAGGGGGCTCTGAAGCTTTCTTT. The chain joins TRBV27 to TRBJ1-1, with 8 bases identical to TRBD1. The CDR3 is 13 amino acids. V lost 3 bases to trimming and J lost 6 bases; unmatched junction nucleotides: 3. The germline V gene has CDR1 MNHEY and CDR2 SMNVEV (reference sequence).

J is TRBJ2-6 and V is TRBV24-1; 8 bases map to TRBD1. The germline CDR1 and CDR2 sequences are KGHDR and SFDVKD. Unmatched junction bases numbered 10, after V lost 4 bases and J lost 0 bases. This CDR3 comprises 19 residues. The CDR3 DNA sequence: TGTGCCACCAGTGACTCAAGGACAGGGAGCGGCTCTGGGGCCAACGTCCTGACTTTC. It encodes CATSDSRTGSGSGANVLTF.

The rearrangement links TRBV11-2 to TRBJ2-7; TRBD2 agrees at 9 bases. The V gene's germline CDR1 is SGHAT and CDR2 FQNNGV. With V trimmed by 5 bases and J by 6 bases, 17 bases remained unmatched. The CDR3 loop spans 17 amino acids. In nucleotides, the CDR3 is TGTGCCAGCAGCCCGAGGGCCGCGGGAGGGCCCTCGGGCGAGCAGTACTTC. Protein sequence: CASSPRAAGGPSGEQYF.

The sample holds one count of this clone. V gene TRBV5-1 combines with J gene TRBJ1-5, with TRBD1 identical over 7 bases. The CDR3 runs 16 residues. The trim removed 0 bases at V and 3 bases at J, leaving 6 bases unmatched. Germline-derived CDR1 and CDR2 are SGHRS and YFSETQ. This CDR3 is CASSLGPGQTNQPQHF. The DNA for the CDR3 is TGCGCCAGCAGCTTGGGCCCGGGACAGACCAATCAGCCCCAGCATTTT.

This clone was seen ten or more times. The chain carries TRBV19 and TRBJ1-1, with 7 bases lining up with TRBD1. This CDR3 is built from 15 residues. After removal of 1 base from V and 8 bases from J, the junction contained 10 bases not matched to a gene. Germline V lookup: CDR1 LNHDA, CDR2 SQIVND (reference sequence). The CDR3 nucleotides read TGTGCCAGTAGTATAGCTCCCGGGACAGTCGGAGAAGCTTTCTTT. The encoded protein is CASSIAPGTVGEAFF.